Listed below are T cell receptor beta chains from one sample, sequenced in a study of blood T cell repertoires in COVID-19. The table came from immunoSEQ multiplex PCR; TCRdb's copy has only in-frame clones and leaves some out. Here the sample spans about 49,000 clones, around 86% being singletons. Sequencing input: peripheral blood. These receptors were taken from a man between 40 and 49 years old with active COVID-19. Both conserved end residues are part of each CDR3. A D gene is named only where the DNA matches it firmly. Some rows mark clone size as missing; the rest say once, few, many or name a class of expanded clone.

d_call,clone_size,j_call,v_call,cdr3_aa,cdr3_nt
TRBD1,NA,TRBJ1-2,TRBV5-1,CASSLGHPGQGDYGYTF,TGCGCCAGCAGCTTGGGCCATCCGGGACAGGGGGACTATGGCTACACCTTC
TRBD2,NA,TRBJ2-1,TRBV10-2,CASSRSGTTAFNEQFF,TGCGCCAGCAGCAGAAGCGGGACGACCGCCTTCAATGAGCAGTTCTTC
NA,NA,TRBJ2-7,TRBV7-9,CASSLGRGSSYEQYF,TGTGCCAGCAGCTTAGGTAGGGGATCTTCCTACGAGCAGTACTTC
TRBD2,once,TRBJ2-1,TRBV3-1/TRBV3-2,CASSQEYGLAGLDEQFF,TGTGCCAGCAGCCAAGAGTATGGGCTAGCGGGACTAGATGAGCAGTTCTTC
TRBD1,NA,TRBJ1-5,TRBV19,CATSAGGGNQPQHF,TGTGCCACCTCTGCAGGGGGTGGTAATCAGCCCCAGCATTTT
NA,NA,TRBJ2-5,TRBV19,CASTDPAYQETQYF,TGTGCCAGTACCGATCCCGCGTACCAAGAGACCCAGTACTTC
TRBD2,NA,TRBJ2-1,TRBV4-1,CASSHSRAGGSYNEQFF,TGCGCCAGCAGCCACTCTCGAGCGGGAGGATCCTACAATGAGCAGTTCTTC
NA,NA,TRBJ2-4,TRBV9,CASSVVGGGVNIQYF,TGTGCCAGCAGCGTAGTGGGAGGCGGGGTAAACATTCAGTACTTC
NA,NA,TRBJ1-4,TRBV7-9,CASSIGAGATNEKLFF,TGTGCCAGCAGTATCGGGGCGGGGGCAACTAATGAAAAACTGTTTTTT
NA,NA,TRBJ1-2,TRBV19,CASSVSGLVHYGYTF,TGTGCCAGTAGTGTTTCAGGGTTAGTGCACTATGGCTACACCTTC
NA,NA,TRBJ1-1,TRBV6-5,CASSYREGSVPTEAFF,TGTGCCAGCAGTTACAGGGAGGGATCGGTACCTACTGAAGCTTTCTTT
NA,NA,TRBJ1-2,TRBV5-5,CASSLATDQTFYGYTF,TGTGCCAGCAGCTTGGCGACAGATCAAACCTTCTATGGCTACACCTTC
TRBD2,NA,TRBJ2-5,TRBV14,CASSQGWRAGSETQYF,TGTGCCAGCAGCCAAGGTTGGCGAGCGGGATCGGAGACCCAGTACTTC
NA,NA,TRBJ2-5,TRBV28,CASSLEAAAGTQYF,TGTGCCAGCAGTCTCGAGGCAGCGGCAGGGACCCAGTACTTC
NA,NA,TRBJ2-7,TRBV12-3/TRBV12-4,CASGSTGWGEQYF,TGTGCCAGCGGATCTACAGGGTGGGGTGAGCAGTACTTC
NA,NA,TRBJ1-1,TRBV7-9,CASSPKGDTEAFF,TGTGCCAGCAGCCCTAAGGGGGACACTGAAGCTTTCTTT
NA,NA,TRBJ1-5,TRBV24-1,CATSDFREEQPQHF,TGTGCCACCAGTGATTTCAGGGAGGAACAGCCCCAGCATTTT
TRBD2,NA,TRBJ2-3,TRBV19,CASSPTSGPDTQYF,TGTGCCAGTAGCCCGACTAGCGGACCAGATACGCAGTATTTT
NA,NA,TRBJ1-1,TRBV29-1,CSFFEGGLNTEAFF,TGCAGTTTCTTTGAGGGCGGATTGAACACTGAAGCTTTCTTT
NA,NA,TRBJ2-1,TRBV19,CASGRFPEQFF,TGTGCCAGTGGGCGATTCCCTGAGCAGTTCTTC
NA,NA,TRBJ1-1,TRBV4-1,CASGDYRRGLATEAFF,TGCGCCAGCGGCGATTATCGCAGGGGACTAGCAACTGAAGCTTTCTTT
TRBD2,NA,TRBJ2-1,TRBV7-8,CASSSLAGHYYNEQFF,TGTGCCAGCAGCTCACTAGCGGGGCATTACTACAATGAGCAGTTCTTC
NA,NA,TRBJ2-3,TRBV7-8,CASSLRDLAPAGDTQYF,TGTGCCAGCAGCTTGCGGGATTTAGCGCCAGCAGGAGATACGCAGTATTTT
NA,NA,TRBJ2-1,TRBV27,CASSLMRGYNEQFF,TGTGCCAGCAGTTTAATGAGGGGGTACAATGAGCAGTTCTTC
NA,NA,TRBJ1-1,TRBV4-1,CASSRGGRGARTEAFF,TGCGCCAGCAGTCGGGGGGGTAGAGGGGCTAGGACTGAAGCTTTCTTT
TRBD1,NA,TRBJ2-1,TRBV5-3,CARSLKRVDRGVYNEQFF,TGTGCCAGAAGCTTGAAACGGGTGGACAGGGGGGTATACAATGAGCAGTTCTTC
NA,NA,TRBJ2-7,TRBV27,CASSLSGTRATYEQYF,TGTGCCAGCAGTTTATCGGGGACAAGGGCCACCTACGAGCAGTACTTC
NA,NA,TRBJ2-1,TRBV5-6,CASTPAGWGSQFF,TGTGCCAGCACTCCCGCGGGCTGGGGAAGTCAGTTCTTC
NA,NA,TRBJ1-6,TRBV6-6,CASSTQGPYNSPLHF,TGTGCCAGCAGTACACAGGGACCCTATAATTCACCCCTCCACTTT
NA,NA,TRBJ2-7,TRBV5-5,CASSFAVAYEQYF,TGTGCCAGCAGCTTCGCGGTCGCCTACGAGCAGTACTTC
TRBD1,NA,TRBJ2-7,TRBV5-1,CASSGGQGTYEQYF,TGCGCCAGCAGCGGGGGACAGGGGACCTACGAGCAGTACTTC
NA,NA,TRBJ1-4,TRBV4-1,CASSDLTRNEKLFF,TGCGCCAGCAGCGACCTGACACGTAATGAAAAACTGTTTTTT
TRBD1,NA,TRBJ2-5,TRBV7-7,CASSPTGQGEETQYF,TGTGCTAGCAGCCCCACGGGACAGGGGGAAGAGACCCAGTACTTC
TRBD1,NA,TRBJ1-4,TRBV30,CAWIPGTAKQKLFF,TGTGCCTGGATTCCGGGGACAGCTAAACAAAAACTGTTTTTT
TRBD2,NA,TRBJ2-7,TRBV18,CASSPETSGVTYEQYF,TGTGCCAGCTCACCCGAGACTAGCGGGGTTACCTACGAGCAGTACTTC
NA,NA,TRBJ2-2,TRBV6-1,CASSDSTGELFF,TGTGCCAGCAGTGACAGCACCGGGGAGCTGTTTTTT
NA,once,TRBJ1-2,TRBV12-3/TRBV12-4,CASRDGGGYTF,TGTGCCAGCAGGGACGGGGGTGGCTACACCTTC